Described below is a single T cell receptor (beta chain) sequence and its context. The sample comes from a study of blood T cell repertoires in COVID-19. The method was immunoSEQ multiplex PCR; TCRdb's version includes in-frame clones alone and lacks a portion of them. The table lists under 200,000 clones, 84% of them singletons. The CDR3 covers 17 residues. Germline V lookup: CDR1 SGHNT, CDR2 YENEEA. Germline trimming cut 1 base from V and 0 bases from J; bases unmatched to any gene: 7. The sequencing sample was made of peripheral blood. The chain joins TRBV11-3 to TRBJ2-3; 7 bases agree with TRBD2. This clonotype was sampled from a man between 18 and 35 years old with active or convalescent COVID-19. The DNA for the CDR3 is TGTGCCAGCAGCTTAGGAGGAGCGGGGCGAAGCACAGATACGCAGTATTTT. It specifies CASSLGGAGRSTDTQYF.